This passage covers 30 T cell receptor beta chains from one sample sequenced in a study of blood T cell repertoires in COVID-19. Libraries were prepared by immunoSEQ multiplex PCR; TCRdb keeps only in-frame clonotypes and omits some of them. This sample carries about 34,000 clones, about 85% of them seen once, and the ten largest clones take around 17%. The specimen sequenced was peripheral blood. These receptors were obtained from an older woman with active COVID-19.

The V call is TRBV29-1, the J call TRBJ1-2; no clear D gene. Trimming left V 3 bases short and J 1 base short, with 3 bases between. Per germline, CDR1 SQVTM and CDR2 ANQGSEA. The CDR3 extends over 11 amino acids. CDR3 nucleotides: TGCAGCGTTGACAGTAACTATGGCTACACCTTC. Protein sequence: CSVDSNYGYTF.

The V call is TRBV7-6, the J call TRBJ2-1, with 11 nucleotides matching TRBD2. CDR1 is SGHVS and CDR2 is FNYEAQ in the germline V gene. V lost 5 bases to trimming and J lost 8 bases; unmatched junction nucleotides: 5. This CDR3 is 14 amino acids long. CDR3 bases: TGTGCCAGCAGCGTTAGCGGGGGGGCCGATGAGCAGTTCTTC. It translates to CASSVSGGADEQFF.

The rearrangement uses TRBV28 and TRBJ2-7, with TRBD2 as a possible D gene (6 bases). Trimming took 8 bases from V and 5 from J, leaving 22 bases between them. The germline CDR1 and CDR2 sequences are MDHEN and SYDVKM. The CDR3 is made up of 15 amino acids. The CDR3 protein is CASLPRLGWPHEQYF. The DNA for the CDR3 is TGTGCCAGCCTTCCCCGACTAGGCTGGCCCCACGAGCAGTACTTC. Variable domain in full (rest from reference TRBV28 and TRBJ2-7): DVKVTQSSRYLVKRTGEKVFLECVQDMDHENMFWYRQDPGLGLRLIYFSYDVKMKEKGDIPEGYSVSREKKERFSLILESASTNQTSMYLCASLPRLGWPHEQYFGPGTRLTVT.

V and J are TRBV5-1 and TRBJ2-3; 8 nucleotides align to TRBD1. The CDR3 has 15 amino acids. CDR1 is SGHRS and CDR2 is YFSETQ in the germline V gene. The junction had 8 bases not matched to a gene; V was cut back by 3 bases and J by 5 bases. This CDR3 is CASSSGQGLRDTQYF. The CDR3 DNA sequence: TGCGCCAGCAGCTCTGGACAGGGTCTAAGAGATACGCAGTATTTT.

The chain carries TRBV7-3 and TRBJ2-1, with TRBD2 identical over 9 bases. Germline CDR1 and CDR2: SGHTA and FQGTGA. The CDR3 spans 15 residues. V gave up 3 bases and J gave up 7 bases; unmatched junction bases: 7. The DNA of the CDR3 is TGTGCCAGCAGCTTGGGGACTAGCCCTTTGAATGAGCAGTTCTTC. Its translation is CASSLGTSPLNEQFF.

J is TRBJ1-1 and V is TRBV5-6; 7 bases match TRBD1. CDR1 and CDR2 (germline): SGHDT, YYEEEE. The V segment lost 2 bases and the J segment 1 base; nucleotides outside the gene matches: 11. The length of the CDR3 is 17 residues. The CDR3 reads CASSFVRTGPRNTEAFF. Here the CDR3 DNA reads TGTGCCAGCAGCTTCGTCAGGACAGGTCCCCGGAACACTGAAGCTTTCTTT. The variable domain in full, completed from reference TRBV5-6 and TRBJ1-1, reads DAGVTQSPTHLIKTRGQQVTLRCSPKSGHDTVSWYQQALGQGPQFIFQYYEEEERQRGNFPDRFSGHQFPNYSSELNVNALLLGDSALYLCASSFVRTGPRNTEAFFGQGTRLTVV.

V usage is TRBV11-2 and J usage is TRBJ2-1; the match to TRBD2 covers 11 bases. CDR1 and CDR2 (germline): SGHAT, FQNNGV. Germline trimming cut 5 bases from V and 10 bases from J; bases unmatched to any gene: 10. The CDR3 is made up of 15 amino acids. CDR3 nucleotides: TGTGCCAGCAGCCTAGCGGGAGGTGTACTTCGGGAGCAGTTCTTC. It specifies CASSLAGGVLREQFF.

CDR3 region: CASSPRLLAGVEQFF. DNA for the CDR3: TGTGCCAGCTCACCACGATTACTAGCGGGAGTTGAGCAGTTCTTC. The rearrangement links TRBV18 to TRBJ2-1; 11 bases match TRBD2. V trimming: 1 base; J trimming: 9 bases; junction bases outside the gene matches: 5. The CDR3 sequence is 15 residues long. CDR1 and CDR2 (germline): KGHSH, LQKENI.

This clone was found a few times. The chain couples TRBV5-6 to TRBJ2-2; 7 bases fit TRBD1. This CDR3 is 17 amino acids long. J was trimmed by 3 bases and V by 4 bases; bases with no gene match: 12. The germline gives CDR1 SGHDT, CDR2 YYEEEE. The chain's CDR3 is CASSRKPGQTYTGELFF. The CDR3 nucleotides are TGTGCCAGCAGCAGAAAACCGGGACAGACCTACACCGGGGAGCTGTTTTTT.

This chain joins TRBV27 and TRBJ2-3, with D unresolved. Trimming pared 6 bases from V and 7 bases from J, leaving 8 bases between. CDR1 and CDR2 (germline): MNHEY, SMNVEV (reference sequence). This CDR3 has 11 amino acids. The CDR3 loop reads CASRARNTQYF. DNA for the CDR3: TGTGCCAGCAGAGCCCGAAATACGCAGTATTTT.

The chain employs TRBV2 and TRBJ2-3, with a possible D match to TRBD2 (6 bases). Trimming removed 9 bases at V and 2 bases at J, with 12 bases between. The germline CDR1 and CDR2 sequences are SNHLY and FYNNEI. The CDR3 sequence is 13 residues long. The CDR3 DNA is TGTGCCAGTAGCAGGGAGGTCACAGATACGCAGTATTTT. Its translation: CASSREVTDTQYF.

The chain carries TRBV28 and TRBJ1-6; weak D call: TRBD1 (5 bases). This CDR3 has 12 residues. Germline V lookup: CDR1 MDHEN, CDR2 SYDVKM. Deletions cut 2 bases from V and 11 bases from J, with 7 bases between. The CDR3: CASSLRGTPLHF. In DNA, the CDR3 is TGTGCCAGCAGTTTAAGGGGTACACCCCTCCACTTT.

This clone was picked up one time. CDR3 sequence reads: CATGLAAPYEQYF. The CDR3 nucleotides are TGTGCCACCGGACTAGCGGCCCCCTACGAGCAGTACTTC. This chain connects TRBV10-3 to TRBJ2-7; 10 nucleotides match TRBD2. After removal of 10 bases from V and 2 bases from J, the junction contained 5 bases not matched to a gene. Germline CDR1 and CDR2: ENHRY and SYGVKD. There are 13 residues in the CDR3.

The chain is built from TRBV5-6 and TRBJ1-4; D ambiguous. The CDR3 loop spans 15 amino acids. Looked up from germline, CDR1 is SGHDT and CDR2 is YYEEEE. V was pared by 1 base and J by 3 bases, with 10 bases between. The CDR3 loop reads CASSLSRASNEKLFF. CDR3 sequence (DNA): TGTGCCAGCAGCTTGTCGAGGGCGTCTAATGAAAAACTGTTTTTT.

This rearrangement joins TRBV19 to TRBJ2-5, with a weak D call TRBD1 (6 bases). Germline V lookup: CDR1 LNHDA, CDR2 SQIVND (reference sequence). Trimming removed 0 bases at V and 5 bases at J, with 13 bases between. The CDR3 length is 15 residues. In nucleotides, the CDR3 is TGTGCCAGTAGTATAGAGACAGGCTTCTCTGAGACCCAGTACTTC. Its protein product is CASSIETGFSETQYF.

The rearrangement uses TRBV29-1 and TRBJ1-1, with D tentatively TRBD1 (5 bases). This CDR3 has 12 amino acids. Germline-derived CDR1 and CDR2 are SQVTM and ANQGSEA. V was shortened by 4 bases and J by 5 bases, with 11 bases between the two germline ends. As DNA, the CDR3 is TGCAGCGTTGTTGGGGCAGGTACTGAAGCTTTCTTT. This gives the protein CSVVGAGTEAFF. Drawing the rest from reference TRBV29-1 and TRBJ1-1, the complete variable domain is SAVISQKPSRDICQRGTSLTIQCQVDSQVTMMFWYRQQPGQSLTLIATANQGSEATYESGFVIDKFPISRPNLTFSTLTVSNMSPEDSSIYLCSVVGAGTEAFFGQGTRLTVV.

The rearrangement links TRBV7-2 to TRBJ2-3, with 8 bases identical to TRBD1. There are 15 residues in the CDR3. Germline V gene sequence: CDR1 SGHTA, CDR2 FQGNSA. J was trimmed by 2 bases and V by 5 bases; bases with no gene match: 6. CDR3 in DNA: TGTGCCAGCAGCCTCGGGACAGGACACACAGATACGCAGTATTTT. This translates into CASSLGTGHTDTQYF.

This clone showed up just a few times. This chain joins TRBV7-2 and TRBJ2-1; 7 positions match TRBD2. V shed 2 bases, J shed 2 bases, and the junction held 3 bases outside the gene matches. The CDR3 spans 15 residues. Germline-derived CDR1 and CDR2 are SGHTA and FQGNSA. CDR3 amino acids: CASSLMGLTYNEQFF. The CDR3 region has the DNA TGTGCCAGCAGCTTAATGGGACTAACCTACAATGAGCAGTTCTTC.

Here the CDR3 DNA reads TGTGCCAGCCTACTAGCGGGAGAAGTGTCCTCCTACGAGCAGTACTTC. This gives the protein CASLLAGEVSSYEQYF. J is TRBJ2-7 and V is TRBV6-9, with TRBD2 identical over 11 bases. CDR1 is MNHGY and CDR2 is SVAAGI in the germline V gene. CDR3 size: 16 residues. Losses at the gene ends were 8 bases for V and 0 bases for J; bases not matched to a gene: 9.

The chain links TRBV5-1 to TRBJ1-1, with unresolved D. The V end lost 4 bases, the J end lost 0 bases, and 10 bases lay between the germline ends. Per germline, CDR1 SGHRS and CDR2 YFSETQ. The CDR3 has 14 amino acids. DNA for the CDR3: TGCGCCAGCAGCCTGGACCCTATGAACACTGAAGCTTTCTTT. Amino acids: CASSLDPMNTEAFF.

V and J are TRBV9 and TRBJ2-3; TRBD1 might be the D (6 bases). The V gene's germline CDR1 is SGDLS and CDR2 YYNGEE. Trimming took 2 bases from V and 6 from J, leaving 19 bases between them. The CDR3 has 16 amino acids. As DNA, the CDR3 is TGTGCCAGCAGCGTTGGGGTAACAGGGCCTAGGGATACGCAGTATTTT. It encodes CASSVGVTGPRDTQYF. The full variable domain, completed using reference TRBV9 and TRBJ2-3, is DSGVTQTPKHLITATGQRVTLRCSPRSGDLSVYWYQQSLDQGLQFLIQYYNGEERAKGNILERFSAQQFPDLHSELNLSSLELGDSALYFCASSVGVTGPRDTQYFGPGTRLTVL.

This clone was recorded only once. This chain uses TRBV9 with TRBJ2-1, with 12 nucleotides matching TRBD2. Germline V CDR1 and CDR2: SGDLS, YYNGEE. The junction had 5 bases not matched to a gene; V was cut back by 2 bases and J by 5 bases. This CDR3 spans 16 amino acids. The CDR3 sequence is CASSVRTSGTHNEQFF. Written as DNA, the CDR3 is TGTGCCAGCAGCGTCCGGACTAGCGGGACCCACAATGAGCAGTTCTTC.

The V and J genes are TRBV18 and TRBJ1-1; 10 bases map to TRBD1. Germline CDR1 and CDR2: KGHSH and LQKENI. V shed 5 bases, J shed 7 bases, and the junction held 10 bases outside the gene matches. This CDR3 is 15 amino acids long. In DNA form, the CDR3 reads TGTGCCAGCTCAACCGGGACAGGGGCCCTGATTGAAGCTTTCTTT. Its protein is CASSTGTGALIEAFF.

This chain uses TRBV11-3 with TRBJ2-1, with D possibly being TRBD2 (6 bases). From germline, CDR1 is SGHNT and CDR2 YENEEA. This CDR3 has 12 residues. Trimming removed 4 bases at V and 10 bases at J, with 11 bases between. CDR3 sequence reads: CASSSPGGEQFF. CDR3 bases: TGTGCCAGCAGCTCCCCTGGGGGGGAGCAGTTCTTC.

The V and J genes are TRBV28 and TRBJ1-1; no clear D. This CDR3 spans 13 amino acids. Germline lookup yields CDR1 MDHEN and CDR2 SYDVKM. V was pared by 1 base and J by 1 base, with 4 bases between. The CDR3 sequence is CASSLYRNTEAFF. The CDR3 nucleotides are TGTGCCAGCAGTTTATACAGGAACACTGAAGCTTTCTTT.

CDR3 residues: CASSPTLRDRSEKLFF. The CDR3 nucleotides read TGTGCCAGCAGCCCCACCCTTCGGGACAGGAGCGAAAAACTGTTTTTT. The rearrangement links TRBV9 to TRBJ1-4, with 8 bases identical to TRBD1. Germline CDR1 reads SGDLS; CDR2 reads YYNGEE. Losses at the gene ends were 4 bases for V and 8 bases for J; bases not matched to a gene: 13. The CDR3 covers 16 residues.

The V and J genes are TRBV5-1 and TRBJ2-1, with 9 nucleotides matching TRBD2. Looked up from germline, CDR1 is SGHRS and CDR2 is YFSETQ. The CDR3 consists of 17 residues. The ends lost 0 bases at V and 0 bases at J; junction bases unmatched: 4. The CDR3 sequence: CASSLEGSGSSYNEQFF. In nucleotides, the CDR3 is TGCGCCAGCAGCTTGGAGGGTAGCGGGAGCTCCTACAATGAGCAGTTCTTC. Full variable domain (missing parts from reference TRBV5-1 and TRBJ2-1): KAGVTQTPRYLIKTRGQQVTLSCSPISGHRSVSWYQQTPGQGLQFLFEYFSETQRNKGNFPGRFSGRQFSNSRSEMNVSTLELGDSALYLCASSLEGSGSSYNEQFFGPGTRLTVL.

The chain combines TRBV5-4 with TRBJ2-7, with a possible D match to TRBD2 (7 bases). The CDR3 contains 15 residues. The V end lost 2 bases, the J end lost 7 bases, and 19 bases lay between the germline ends. CDR1 is SGHNT, CDR2 YYREEE, per germline (reference sequence). The CDR3 region is CASSFGGGSIMEQYF. The DNA of the CDR3 is TGTGCCAGCAGCTTTGGCGGGGGCTCTATCATGGAGCAGTACTTC.

CDR3 loop: CASSSRDSYNSPLHF. The CDR3 nucleotides are TGTGCCAGCAGTAGCCGGGACAGTTATAATTCACCCCTCCACTTT. The J gene is TRBJ1-6, the V gene TRBV2; 7 positions agree with TRBD1. V trimming: 5 bases; J trimming: 4 bases; junction bases outside the gene matches: 5. The CDR3 loop spans 15 amino acids. Germline values: CDR1 SNHLY, CDR2 FYNNEI.

This sequence joins TRBV7-2 and TRBJ2-2; 7 bases line up with TRBD1. Trimming at V came to 4 bases and at J to 8 bases, leaving 10 bases not matched to a gene. CDR1 is SGHTA and CDR2 is FQGNSA in the germline V gene. The CDR3 sequence is 15 residues long. As DNA, the CDR3 is TGTGCCAGCAGCTACAGGGGTCTCTATGGTGGGGAGCTGTTTTTT. It yields the protein CASSYRGLYGGELFF.